This is a list of T cell receptor beta chains from one sample in a study of T cell responses to AZD1222 COVID-19 vaccine. TCRdb keeps only in-frame clones here, not all; method: immunoSEQ multiplex PCR. The sample holds 95,000 to 100,000 clones; 90% are singletons and the top ten take 1% to 1.5%. The sequencing used peripheral blood, collected on day 0 of AZD1222 vaccination. The receptors shown here come from an adult in good health. Each CDR3 is given with its conserved first and last residue. D genes are given only for firm matches. Size values are once, few and many counts, or a class for expanded clones, and some rows have none.

CDR3aa | CDR3nt | j_gene | len | abundance | v_gene | d_gene
CSASRDSEDYEQYF | TGCAGTGCTAGTCGTGACAGCGAGGACTACGAGCAGTACTTC | TRBJ2-7 | 14 | - | TRBV20-1 | -
CASSTSGARYNEQFF | TGTGCCAGCAGCACTAGCGGAGCCCGCTACAATGAGCAGTTCTTC | TRBJ2-1 | 15 | - | TRBV11-2 | TRBD2
CASSRGLAVSTDTQYF | TGTGCCAGCAGCCGAGGACTAGCCGTTAGCACAGATACGCAGTATTTT | TRBJ2-3 | 16 | - | TRBV4-2 | TRBD2
CASSLWGGGDTQYF | TGTGCCAGCAGCTTGTGGGGGGGCGGAGATACGCAGTATTTT | TRBJ2-3 | 14 | - | TRBV5-4 | -
CASSATGSSYNEQFF | TGTGCCAGCAGTGCTACTGGGAGCTCCTACAATGAGCAGTTCTTC | TRBJ2-1 | 15 | - | TRBV7-3 | -
CASSLGSSSDTQYF | TGTGCCAGCAGCTTGGGTAGTAGCTCCGATACGCAGTATTTT | TRBJ2-3 | 14 | - | TRBV5-6 | -
CSARDGYGYTF | TGCAGTGCTAGAGATGGCTATGGCTACACCTTC | TRBJ1-2 | 11 | - | TRBV20-1 | -
CASSRDRNTEAFF | TGTGCCAGCAGTAGGGACAGGAACACTGAAGCTTTCTTT | TRBJ1-1 | 13 | - | TRBV2 | TRBD1
CASSHSTGINEKLFF | TGTGCCAGCAGCCATTCGACGGGAATTAATGAAAAACTGTTTTTT | TRBJ1-4 | 15 | - | TRBV11-2 | -
CAIGTGANTGELFF | TGTGCCATCGGTACAGGGGCGAACACCGGGGAGCTGTTTTTT | TRBJ2-2 | 14 | - | TRBV10-3 | TRBD1
CASSQLPAGQSNSPLHF | TGTGCCAGCAGCCAGCTGCCAGCGGGACAGAGTAATTCACCCCTCCACTTT | TRBJ1-6 | 17 | few | TRBV3-1/TRBV3-2 | TRBD1
CASSPQASTEAFF | TGCGCCAGCAGTCCTCAAGCTAGCACTGAAGCTTTCTTT | TRBJ1-1 | 13 | - | TRBV23-1 | -
CASSRSGGSGTEAFF | TGTGCCAGCAGTCGGTCCGGGGGAAGTGGGACTGAAGCTTTCTTT | TRBJ1-1 | 15 | - | TRBV7-6 | -
CASRPTLGGETQYF | TGCGCCAGCAGGCCAACTTTGGGGGGCGAGACCCAGTACTTC | TRBJ2-5 | 14 | few | TRBV5-1 | -
CASAPVNTDTQYF | TGTGCCAGCGCACCAGTCAACACAGATACGCAGTATTTT | TRBJ2-3 | 13 | - | TRBV24-1 | -
CASMATTVVNSPLHF | TGTGCCAGCATGGCTACAACAGTTGTTAATTCACCCCTCCACTTT | TRBJ1-6 | 15 | - | TRBV6-5 | -
CASSQLPGATKWFEAFF | TGTGCCAGCAGCCAACTACCTGGAGCGACAAAATGGTTTGAAGCTTTCTTT | TRBJ1-1 | 17 | few | TRBV7-9 | -
CASSPGGGAGYTF | TGTGCCAGCAGCCCGGGGGGGGGCGCCGGCTACACCTTC | TRBJ1-2 | 13 | - | TRBV6-5 | -
CASSYSSGGQTQYF | TGTGCCAGCAGTTACTCGTCAGGCGGGCAGACCCAGTACTTC | TRBJ2-5 | 14 | - | TRBV6-5 | -
CASSVEAGLVNEQFF | TGTGCCAGCAGCGTAGAGGCAGGGTTGGTCAATGAGCAGTTCTTC | TRBJ2-1 | 15 | - | TRBV9 | -
CASSTADRNTEAFF | TGTGCCAGTAGTACTGCGGACAGAAACACTGAAGCTTTCTTT | TRBJ1-1 | 14 | - | TRBV19 | -
CASSPRGGLDTQYF | TGCGCCAGCAGTCCTAGGGGGGGTCTAGATACGCAGTATTTT | TRBJ2-3 | 14 | - | TRBV5-1 | -
CASSFKRTGELFF | TGTGCCAGCAGTTTTAAACGAACCGGGGAGCTGTTTTTT | TRBJ2-2 | 13 | - | TRBV27 | -
CASSDLGLVNTIYF | TGTGCCAGCAGTGATTTGGGGCTAGTAAACACCATATATTTT | TRBJ1-3 | 14 | - | TRBV6-1 | -
CASSSGQGYTEAFF | TGTGCCAGCAGCTCGGGGCAGGGGTACACTGAAGCTTTCTTT | TRBJ1-1 | 14 | - | TRBV7-9 | -
CSVGAHLRPGEGYTF | TGCAGCGTTGGGGCTCACCTCAGGCCCGGGGAAGGCTACACCTTC | TRBJ1-2 | 15 | - | TRBV29-1 | -
CASRPGQEDSPLHF | TGTGCCAGCAGACCGGGACAGGAGGATTCACCCCTCCACTTT | TRBJ1-6 | 14 | - | TRBV6-5 | TRBD1
CASSDGRSYEQYF | TGTGCCAGCAGTGATGGGAGGTCCTACGAGCAGTACTTC | TRBJ2-7 | 13 | - | TRBV2 | -
CASSMGDRGVNQPQHF | TGTGCCAGTAGTATGGGGGACCGTGGGGTAAATCAGCCCCAGCATTTT | TRBJ1-5 | 16 | once | TRBV19 | -
CASSFTGEYTEAFF | TGTGCCAGCAGCTTTACAGGGGAGTACACTGAAGCTTTCTTT | TRBJ1-1 | 14 | - | TRBV7-2 | TRBD1
CASSRSGEGQPQHF | TGTGCCAGCAGCCGGTCCGGGGAAGGTCAGCCCCAGCATTTT | TRBJ1-5 | 14 | - | TRBV7-9 | -
CASSGTGSAAFF | TGTGCCAGCAGCGGGACAGGGTCCGCTGCTTTCTTT | TRBJ1-1 | 12 | - | TRBV5-6 | TRBD1
CASSLDSRSEQFF | TGTGCCAGCAGCTTGGATTCTAGGAGTGAGCAGTTCTTC | TRBJ2-1 | 13 | - | TRBV5-6 | -
CASSPWGVRREKLFF | TGTGCCAGCAGTCCGTGGGGGGTCCGTAGGGAAAAACTGTTTTTT | TRBJ1-4 | 15 | - | TRBV6-5 | -
CASSPFRGGPGYEQFF | TGTGCCAGCAGCCCCTTCCGGGGGGGGCCAGGGTATGAGCAGTTCTTC | TRBJ2-1 | 16 | - | TRBV14 | TRBD2
CASSQDHDHYNEQFF | TGTGCCAGCAGCCAAGATCATGACCATTATAATGAGCAGTTCTTC | TRBJ2-1 | 15 | - | TRBV3-1/TRBV3-2 | -
CASSKQTGFNEKLFF | TGTGCCAGCAGCAAGCAGACAGGATTTAATGAAAAACTGTTTTTT | TRBJ1-4 | 15 | - | TRBV7-6 | -
CASSSSPENYGYTF | TGTGCCAGCAGTTCCTCTCCGGAGAACTATGGCTACACCTTC | TRBJ1-2 | 14 | - | TRBV28 | -
CASSEALTDRGNTEAFF | TGTGCCAGCAGTGAAGCCTTGACGGACAGGGGTAACACTGAAGCTTTCTTT | TRBJ1-1 | 17 | - | TRBV2 | TRBD1
CAIRGVSNQPQHF | TGTGCCATCAGGGGGGTTAGCAATCAGCCCCAGCATTTT | TRBJ1-5 | 13 | once | TRBV10-3 | -
CASSSLNRQPGRAFF | TGTGCCAGCAGTTCTCTTAACAGACAGCCCGGACGCGCTTTCTTT | TRBJ1-1 | 15 | - | TRBV28 | -
CASSRDRDGQPQHF | TGTGCCAGCAGCCGAGACAGGGACGGGCAGCCCCAGCATTTT | TRBJ1-5 | 14 | - | TRBV5-4 | TRBD1
CASSPGRDDYEQYF | TGTGCCAGCTCACCAGGGCGGGACGACTACGAGCAGTACTTC | TRBJ2-7 | 14 | once | TRBV18 | -
CASSSSGSYTDTQYF | TGTGCCAGCAGCTCCAGCGGGAGCTACACAGATACGCAGTATTTT | TRBJ2-3 | 15 | - | TRBV5-4 | TRBD2
CASSAPKSTDTQYF | TGTGCCAGCAGTGCTCCGAAGAGCACAGATACGCAGTATTTT | TRBJ2-3 | 14 | - | TRBV2 | -
CASGGGQGVSTDTQYF | TGTGCCAGTGGGGGAGGTCAGGGGGTTAGCACAGATACGCAGTATTTT | TRBJ2-3 | 16 | - | TRBV19 | -
CASSAGLLSYNEQFF | TGTGCCAGCAGCGCGGGACTCCTCTCCTACAATGAGCAGTTCTTC | TRBJ2-1 | 15 | - | TRBV13 | -